This T cell receptor (beta chain) comes out of a study of neurological immune-mediated disorders (dated by TCRdb to the late 2010s). Concerning the study at large: Among the roughly 34 multiple sclerosis patients, relapsing-remitting MS accounted for around 30 and secondary progressive MS accounted for 3. The roughly 100 TCR-beta libraries covered PBMC samples along with longitudinal samples, technical triplicates, and paired sorted CD4+ and CD8+ T-cell subsets. The cohort included about 70 subjects: roughly 15 with HAM/TSP, about 34 with multiple sclerosis, and about 20 healthy controls. Using UMI-based sequencing, the study compared peripheral blood TCR-beta repertoires from patients with HTLV-I-associated myelopathy (HAM/TSP), patients with multiple sclerosis, and healthy controls.

A note on this clonotype: Its antigen is unknown. A read error may be the cause here, since a much bigger clone is one base away.

cDNA was synthesized by template-switch 5'RACE using a primer carrying a 10-nucleotide random unique molecular identifier by which each TCR transcript was tagged. Each sequencing run produced over 160 million TCR-beta sequences covering 15-18 subjects. The RNeasy kit was used for extraction of total RNA. The KAPA Real-time Library Amplification kit was used to amplify TCR-beta VDJ regions with primers for the TCR constant region and the 5'RACE anchor. A first PCR added sample indexes and Illumina adaptors, after which a second PCR increased the library yield. The roughly 650 bp TCR product was size-selected on a 2% E-gel SizeSelection system after Ampure bead purification. Before pooling, libraries had their quality checked on a Bioanalyzer, their concentration measured with Qubit, and their quantity determined with the Kapa Library Quantification kit. An Illumina HiSeq 2500 was used to sequence the libraries paired-end at 2 x 150 bp. To increase sequence diversity, about 25-31% phiX was spiked into each library pool. From the authors' description of their analysis: Quality-filtered reads were processed with the UMI-based MiGEC pipeline, and over 90% of raw TCR sequences were removed by the MiGEC pipeline during error correction. VDJ genes were aligned to IMGT germline references, and clonotypes were defined by unique CDR3 amino acid sequence plus V-J genes. Clonal expansion, Shannon diversity, and CDR3 relatedness (CalcPairwiseDistances, ClusterSamples) were evaluated with VDJtools, and phylogenetic trees were built with CLCbio workbench. Using coefficient-of-variation modelling across technical triplicates, the study counted a clone as expanded if it had at least 8 unique UMIs. TCRdb itself trimmed the public reads at Q25 with fastp, ran MiXCR and retained productive beta chains. Entries that share a CDR3 protein sequence are merged under the most common genes and DNA. TCRdb's processing, not the authors', yielded these V and J calls. Across this sample there are around 53,000 distinct CDR3 sequences, with about 4% seen only once. The ten largest clones take up roughly 3.1% of the sample.

Looking up the germline V gene (reference sequence) yields CDR1 DFQATT and CDR2 SNEGSKA. The CDR3 covers 15 residues, taking in both the cysteine and the phenylalanine. Only CDR3 DNA remains: 45 bases, in frame from the first base. Findings and caveats that apply to the study as a whole: In a phylogenetic analysis, the repertoires of 18 out of 34 MS patients fell into a single cluster of related CDR3 sequences, pointing to a possible signature at the repertoire level. The MS cluster was not associated with any clinical or MRI features, and the authors stated that larger cohorts are needed. No identical CDR3 amino acid sequences were shared among expanded clones across subjects, suggesting private TCR-beta repertoires in all groups. TCR clonal expansion was greatest in HAM/TSP patients and smallest in MS patients, who ranked below even healthy controls.

For the unsorted PBMC libraries, 2 million PBMCs were stored in RNAlater at -80 degrees C until RNA extraction and were used to generate the libraries. The multiple sclerosis patients were enrolled in a US clinical protocol that evaluated disease progression with magnetic resonance imaging. Peripheral blood was subjected to Ficoll-Hypaque density gradient centrifugation to isolate PBMCs, which were then cryopreserved in liquid nitrogen. Specimen: PBMCs. The rearrangement joined TRBV20-1 to TRBJ1-4; the D gene identity is not certain. The TCR sequence derives from a man in his fifties with multiple sclerosis. The bases read TGCATTGCGACGGGTGCAGCACCGCATAATGAAAAACTGTTTTTT. This codes for CIATGAAPHNEKLFF.